This TCR beta chain was recorded in a study of pediatric ulcerative colitis. Study information: Most patients had pancolitis, and two had left-sided colitis.

Sequencing was at survey level. Only in-frame clones appear in the TCRdb table, and some are missing; sequencing was by immunoSEQ multiplex PCR. The sample records about 64,000 clones, about 80% being singletons. Deletions cut 6 bases from V and 1 base from J, with 9 bases between. Germline V gene lookup returns CDR1 SQVTM and CDR2 ANQGSEA. This CDR3 comprises 12 residues. This chain uses TRBV29-1 with TRBJ1-1; the D is unclear. The TCR sequence derives from a boy aged 5-17 years with moderate ulcerative colitis. Material: blood. CDR3 in DNA: TGCAGCGTCCTCTTGGGGAACACTGAAGCTTTCTTT. It yields the protein CSVLLGNTEAFF.